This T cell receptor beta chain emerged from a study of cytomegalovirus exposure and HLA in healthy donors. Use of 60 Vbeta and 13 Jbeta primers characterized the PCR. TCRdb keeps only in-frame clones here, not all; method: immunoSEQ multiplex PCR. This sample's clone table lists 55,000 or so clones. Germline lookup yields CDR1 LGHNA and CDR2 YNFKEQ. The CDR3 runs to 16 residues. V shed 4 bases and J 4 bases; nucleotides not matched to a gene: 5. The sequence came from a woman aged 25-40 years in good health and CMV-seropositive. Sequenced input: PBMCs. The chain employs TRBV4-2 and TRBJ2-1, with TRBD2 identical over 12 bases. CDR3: CASSRKLAGGYNEQFF. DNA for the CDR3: TGTGCCAGCAGCCGGAAGCTAGCGGGGGGGTACAATGAGCAGTTCTTC.